This TCR beta chain emerged from a study of regulatory T cells in long-lasting Graves disease. Whole-study results and caveats: TCR diversity was lower in persistent Graves' patients (versus newly diagnosed ones).

Per germline, CDR1 DFQATT and CDR2 SNEGSKA (reference sequence). Losses at the gene ends were 3 bases for V and 6 bases for J; bases not matched to a gene: 11. CDR3 size: 16 residues. This clonotype was counted only a few times. Its antigen is not known. Arm-PCR of CDR3 regions with iRepertoire HTBI primers generated TCR beta libraries. TCRdb recomputed calls from the multiplex PCR reads with MiXCR, one row per CDR3 protein. The sample has about 460,000 distinct CDR3 sequences, approximately 15% seen once. Time point here: newly diagnosed GD, antithyroid drugs for less than 3 months. Construction of the TCR library relied on RNA isolated from PBMCs. These same data were also listed under a study on T cells in Graves' hyperthyroidism and ophthalmopathy. This second study notes: Most thyroid clonotypes with frequency above 0.001 were detected in blood.

Here the sequenced sample was peripheral blood mononuclear cells (PBMCs), taken at new diagnosis, from a patient treated with antithyroid drugs. This chain links TRBV20-1 with TRBJ2-3; 11 nucleotides line up with TRBD2. The clonotype comes from a woman aged 50 to 65 with Graves disease. CDR3 bases: TGCAGTGCTAGTCACATCCTAGCGGGAGGTGGCGATACGCAGTATTTT. This translates into CSASHILAGGGDTQYF.